This T cell receptor beta chain was sequenced during a study of identical twins. Study results and limitations: When twins shared out-of-frame alpha sequences, those sequences had excess low generation probability.

Healthy Caucasians were all of the donors. Template switching created a universal primer site, and the cDNA included unique molecular identifiers. TCRdb itself ran the 5' RACE reads through MiXCR, one entry per CDR3 protein. Of 450,000 to 650,000 distinct CDR3 sequences listed, 15% are singletons. The V gene's germline CDR1 is MDHEN and CDR2 SYDVKM. V shed 4 bases and J shed 4 bases, with 19 bases lying between them. CDR3 length: 16 amino acids. On this clonotype: The antigen is undetermined.

This same sample was also taken into another study, of yellow fever vaccine responses in identical twins.

This receptor was identified in a woman under 30 in good health. This chain connects TRBV28 to TRBJ1-2; D perhaps matches TRBD1 (6 bases). The sample taken for sequencing was CD4+ T cells sorted from blood. This chain's CDR3 is CASSSSGQARGYGYTF. The CDR3 region has the DNA TGTGCCAGCAGTTCTTCAGGCCAGGCCAGGGGCTATGGCTACACCTTC.